What follows describes a single T cell receptor (beta chain). Original processing methods: Reference gene primer amplification yielded estimated nucleated cell counts. The table came from immunoSEQ multiplex PCR; TCRdb's copy has only in-frame clones and leaves some out. For V, J and clone size, that table is used; D and trimming come from the DNA. The sample yields 88,000 or so clones, about 85% seen once. The source of the sample is a study of blood T cell repertoires in COVID-19. Study at large: The United States, Italy and Spain were the sources of the acute and convalescent COVID-19 samples. From T cells, B-cell-depleted T cells, or PBMCs came the material, which was cDNA or gDNA.

Germline V gene sequence: CDR1 WSHSY, CDR2 SAAADI. Trimming left V 7 bases short and J 10 bases short, with 11 bases between. The CDR3 loop spans 12 amino acids. Specimen: peripheral blood. This TCR came from a man between 60 and 75 years old with acute or convalescent COVID-19. The chain links TRBV10-2 to TRBJ1-6; D not certain. This CDR3 reads CASKTVSSPLHF. As DNA, the CDR3 is TGCGCCAGCAAAACAGTTTCCTCACCCCTCCACTTT.